The clone carrying this TCR beta chain appeared many times. Its target is not known. TCRdb independently ran MiXCR on the reads; one entry per CDR3 protein. There are 830,000 or so distinct CDR3 sequences in the sample; around a third occur only once, and 9.5% to 15% lies in the top ten. The data derive from a study of T cell repertoires in cytomegalovirus infection. Study information: Both recently identified HLA-C-restricted and well-studied HLA-B-restricted CMV epitopes were used in the study. In public TCR beta signatures, there were indications of both CMV infection and matching HLA type.

Germline V lookup: CDR1 SGHTA, CDR2 FQGNSA. Trimming left V 3 bases short and J 1 base short, with 20 bases between. CDR3 size: 18 residues. Findings and limits, study-wide: Dominating the ex vivo response were HLA-C-restricted CMV-specific TCR beta clonotypes. People with CMV and the relevant HLA were identified by cumulative public TCR beta family frequency.

This material consisted of cultured CD8+ T cells from PBMCs, taken from culture after CMV antigen stimulation. V and J are TRBV7-2 and TRBJ2-3; a possible D gene is TRBD2 (6 bases). The sequence was obtained from a human donor in good health (CMV status not recorded). Some clones in this sample may be carry-over from other donors' samples. This CDR3 reads CASSLIPGEPPGTDTQYF. The CDR3 region has the DNA TGTGCCAGCAGCTTGATCCCGGGGGAGCCGCCAGGCACAGATACGCAGTATTTT.